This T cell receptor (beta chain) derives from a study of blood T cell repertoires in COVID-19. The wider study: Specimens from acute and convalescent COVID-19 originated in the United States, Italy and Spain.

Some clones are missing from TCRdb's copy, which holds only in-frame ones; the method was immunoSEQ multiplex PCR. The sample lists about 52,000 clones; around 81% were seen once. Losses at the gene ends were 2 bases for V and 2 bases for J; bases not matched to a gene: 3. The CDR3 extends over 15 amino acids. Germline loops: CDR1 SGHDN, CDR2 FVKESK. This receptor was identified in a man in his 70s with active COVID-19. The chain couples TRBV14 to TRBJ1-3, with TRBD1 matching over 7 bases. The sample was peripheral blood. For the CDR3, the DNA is TGTGCCAGCAGCCAATCGAGGGGGCCTGGAAACACCATATATTTT. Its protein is CASSQSRGPGNTIYF.